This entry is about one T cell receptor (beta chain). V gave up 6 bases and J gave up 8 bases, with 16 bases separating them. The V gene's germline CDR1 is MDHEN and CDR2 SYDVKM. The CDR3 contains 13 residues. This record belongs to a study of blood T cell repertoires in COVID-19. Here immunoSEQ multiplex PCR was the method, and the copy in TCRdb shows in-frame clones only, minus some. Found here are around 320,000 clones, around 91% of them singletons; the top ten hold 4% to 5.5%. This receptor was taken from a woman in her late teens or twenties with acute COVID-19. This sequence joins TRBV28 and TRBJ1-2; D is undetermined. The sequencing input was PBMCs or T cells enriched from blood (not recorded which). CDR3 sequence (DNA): TGTGCCAGCAGACGCAGGAGGGTAGAAGGCTACACCTTC. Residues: CASRRRRVEGYTF.